The sequence of this T cell receptor (beta chain) was determined in a study of graft-versus-host responses after intestinal transplantation. Overall study: All recipients got anti-thymocyte globulin induction, then tacrolimus and steroids for 2 to 4 years. Findings and limits, study-wide: Detected in recipient marrow were GvH clones, some of which were first observed in ileum or blood. Some patients had graft-donor T cell macrochimerism, and their allografts showed high graft-versus-host to host-versus-graft clonal ratios.

TCRdb keeps only in-frame clones here, not all; method: immunoSEQ multiplex PCR. The sample records roughly 80,000 clones, about nine tenths being singletons. About this clone itself: As yet, its antigen is unknown.

The TCR comes from a human donor who was the organ donor for an intestinal transplant. This material consisted of unstimulated CD8+ T cells sorted from spleen or lymph node cells, taken before transplant.

The CDR3: CASISGDEQYF. The DNA of the CDR3 is TGTGCCAGTATATCAGGGGACGAGCAGTACTTC. The chain links TRBV19 to TRBJ2-7, with D possibly being TRBD1 (6 bases). The V end was cut by 7 bases, the J end by 5 bases, with 9 bases between. Germline V gene sequence: CDR1 LNHDA, CDR2 SQIVND (reference sequence). This CDR3 has 11 amino acids.